The following is a T cell receptor beta chain sequence with its context. This specimen comes from a study of blood T cell repertoires in COVID-19. Study-level information: Samples taken during acute and convalescent COVID-19 were collected in the United States, Italy and Spain. Sources were T cells, B-cell-depleted T cells, or PBMCs; the material itself was cDNA or gDNA.

Trimming at V came to 4 bases and at J to 4 bases, leaving 9 bases not matched to a gene. The CDR3 is 15 residues long. CDR1 is LGHDT, CDR2 YNNKEL, per germline (reference sequence). As handled by the study authors: Estimates of nucleated cell counts were drawn from the amplification of reference gene primers. The data were produced by immunoSEQ multiplex PCR, yet TCRdb's version contains in-frame clones alone and is incomplete. That table gives V, J and clone size, and the DNA gave D and trimming. The sample records about 180,000 clones, around 85% being singletons. V is TRBV3-1 (or the pseudogene TRBV3-2) and J is TRBJ2-5, with 7 bases lining up with TRBD1. This TCR was sampled from a human donor with active or convalescent COVID-19. The donor label of this sample is uncertain. Sample: peripheral blood. The CDR3 region has the DNA TGTGCCAGCAGCCCCAGACAGGGTCGGGGAGAGACCCAGTACTTC. Translating it yields CASSPRQGRGETQYF.